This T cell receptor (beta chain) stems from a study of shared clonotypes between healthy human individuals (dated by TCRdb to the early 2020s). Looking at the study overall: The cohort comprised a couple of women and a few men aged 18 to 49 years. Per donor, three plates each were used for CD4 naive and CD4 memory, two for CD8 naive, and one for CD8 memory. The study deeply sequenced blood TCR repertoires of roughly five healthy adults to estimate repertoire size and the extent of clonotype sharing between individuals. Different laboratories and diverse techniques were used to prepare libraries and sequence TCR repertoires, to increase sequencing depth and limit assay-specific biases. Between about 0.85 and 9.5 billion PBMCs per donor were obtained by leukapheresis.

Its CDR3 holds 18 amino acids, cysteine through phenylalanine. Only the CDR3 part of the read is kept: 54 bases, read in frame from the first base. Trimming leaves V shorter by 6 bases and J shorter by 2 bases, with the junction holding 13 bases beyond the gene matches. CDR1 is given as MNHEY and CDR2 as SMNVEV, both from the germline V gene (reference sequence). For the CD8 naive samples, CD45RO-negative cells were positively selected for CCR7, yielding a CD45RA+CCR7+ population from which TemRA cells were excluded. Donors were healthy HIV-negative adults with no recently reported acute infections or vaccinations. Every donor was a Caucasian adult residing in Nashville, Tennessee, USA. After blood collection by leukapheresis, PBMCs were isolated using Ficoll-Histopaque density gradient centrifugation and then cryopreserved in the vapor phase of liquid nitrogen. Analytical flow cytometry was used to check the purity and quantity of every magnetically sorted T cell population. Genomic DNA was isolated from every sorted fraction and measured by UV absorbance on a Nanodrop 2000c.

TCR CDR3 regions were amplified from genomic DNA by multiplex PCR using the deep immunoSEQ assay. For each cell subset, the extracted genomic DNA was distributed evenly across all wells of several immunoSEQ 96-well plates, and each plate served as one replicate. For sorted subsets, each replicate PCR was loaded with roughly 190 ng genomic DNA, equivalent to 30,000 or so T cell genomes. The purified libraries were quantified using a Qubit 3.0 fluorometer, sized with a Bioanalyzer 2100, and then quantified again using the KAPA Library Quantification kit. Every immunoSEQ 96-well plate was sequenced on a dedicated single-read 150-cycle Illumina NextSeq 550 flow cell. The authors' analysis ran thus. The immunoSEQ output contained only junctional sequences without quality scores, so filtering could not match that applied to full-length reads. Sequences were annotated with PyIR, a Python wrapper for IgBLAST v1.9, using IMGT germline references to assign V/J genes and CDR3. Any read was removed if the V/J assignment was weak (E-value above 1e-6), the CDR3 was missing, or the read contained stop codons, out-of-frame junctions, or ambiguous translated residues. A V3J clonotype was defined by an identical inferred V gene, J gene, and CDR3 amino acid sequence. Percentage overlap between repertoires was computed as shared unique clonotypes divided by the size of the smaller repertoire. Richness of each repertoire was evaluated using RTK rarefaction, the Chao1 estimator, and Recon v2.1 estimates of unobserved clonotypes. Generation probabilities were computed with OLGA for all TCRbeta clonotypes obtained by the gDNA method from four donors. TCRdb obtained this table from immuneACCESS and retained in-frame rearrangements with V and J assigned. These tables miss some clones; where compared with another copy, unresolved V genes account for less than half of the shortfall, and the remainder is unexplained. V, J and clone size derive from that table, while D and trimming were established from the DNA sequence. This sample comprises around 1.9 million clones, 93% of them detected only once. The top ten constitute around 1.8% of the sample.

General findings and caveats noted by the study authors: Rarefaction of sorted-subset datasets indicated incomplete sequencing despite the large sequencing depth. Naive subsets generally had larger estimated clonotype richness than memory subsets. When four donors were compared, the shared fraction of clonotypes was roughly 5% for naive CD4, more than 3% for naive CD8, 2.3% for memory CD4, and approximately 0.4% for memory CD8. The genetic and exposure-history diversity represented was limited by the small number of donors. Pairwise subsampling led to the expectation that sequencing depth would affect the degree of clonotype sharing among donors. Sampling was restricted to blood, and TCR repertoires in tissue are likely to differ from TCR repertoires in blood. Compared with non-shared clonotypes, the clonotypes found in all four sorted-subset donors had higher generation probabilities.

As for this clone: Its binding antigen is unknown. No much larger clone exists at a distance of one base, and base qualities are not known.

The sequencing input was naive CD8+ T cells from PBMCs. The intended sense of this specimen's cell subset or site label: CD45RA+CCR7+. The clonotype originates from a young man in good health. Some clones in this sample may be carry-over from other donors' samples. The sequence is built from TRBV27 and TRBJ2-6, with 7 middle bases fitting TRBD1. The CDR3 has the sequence CASSDLTGLVTGANVLTF. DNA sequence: TGTGCCAGCAGCGACTTGACAGGGTTAGTAACTGGGGCCAACGTCCTGACTTTC.